The entry below gives a single TCR beta chain sequence along with its context. Its antigen is currently not known. No base qualities exist here, and no much larger clone lies one base off it. The library relied on PCR. At the Johns Hopkins FTIC core, DNA from the cultured CD4+ T cells underwent TCR sequencing with the Oncomine TCR Beta short-read assay. The QIAamp micro DNA kit was used to extract genomic DNA from the cultured CD4+ T cells. The Oncomine TCR Beta libraries from cultured CD4+ T cells were pooled using unique dual indexes and then sequenced on an Illumina iSeq 100. The paper's processing steps were these. Non-productive sequences were filtered out, and CDR3s that did not start with C, did not end with F or W, or were shorter than 7 amino acids were discarded. The MANAFEST web application identified antigen-specific clonotypes by comparing peptide-stimulated wells against reference wells and other culture wells. Positive clones required FDR below 0.05, an odds ratio above 5, and productive frequency above 0.1% in at least two of three replicate wells. A clonotype was classed as cross-reactive if the clonotype showed significant expansion both in SARS-CoV-2 spike wells and in at least one common cold coronavirus spike condition. Using R version 3.6.1, CDR3 homology was evaluated through Levenshtein distances (stringdist) along with unrooted phylogenetic trees (ape). The public reads were reanalyzed by TCRdb: fastp trimming at Q25, MiXCR alignment, in-frame beta chains only. All rows with the same CDR3 protein become a single entry with the most common DNA and genes. The V and J calls and clone size are TCRdb's, not the authors'. The sample profile shows about 3,500 distinct CDR3 sequences; approximately 16% of them were found once. The ten largest clones represent approximately 14% of the sample.

V is pruned by 3 bases and J by 7 bases, leaving 12 bases of the junction without a gene match. From the germline V gene (reference sequence), CDR1 is SGHNT and CDR2 is YYREEE. The CDR3 measures 15 amino acids from cysteine to phenylalanine. Kept here is only the CDR3 DNA, which spans 45 bases and is read in frame from base 1. The data are from a study of vaccination and CD4 T cells after COVID-19 (dated by TCRdb to the early 2020s). The study in broad terms: Convalescent patients had a positive SARS-CoV-2 result on nasal swab PCR, and of these patients, under ten had mild disease and one had severe disease. Participants got two doses of the Pfizer-BioNTech BNT162b2 vaccine (n=8) or two doses of the Moderna mRNA-1273 vaccine (n=2). For stimulating the cultures, overlapping spike peptide pools were used, derived from SARS-CoV-2 as well as from the common cold coronaviruses HCoV-NL63, HCoV-OC43 and HCoV-229E. Post-COVID blood samples were collected from convalescent patients a median of around 100 days after diagnosis, with a range of roughly 30 to 161 days. Six males and four females were included in the convalescent cohort, with two Hispanic individuals, seven Caucasians, two Asians and one multiracial person represented. The time from the second vaccine dose to post-vaccine blood sampling had a median of roughly 70 days and ranged from about 14 to 241 days. Control cultures received a CEFX viral epitope pool as the positive control, an HIV-1 Nef peptide pool as the negative control, or no peptide. The spike-specific CD4+ TCR repertoire was compared before and after mRNA vaccination in approximately 9 COVID-19 convalescent patients and a handful of infection-naive healthy vaccine recipients.

Reading the label with the study, this specimen's treatment or condition is: roughly nine-day PBMC culture with coronavirus spike peptide pools or control peptides (ViraFEST assay). The ViraFEST assay, used in the study, expanded antigen-specific T cells with peptide pools and then identified the expanded clonotypes through TCR sequencing. The convalescent patients' positive SARS-CoV-2 PCR tests were from March to December 2020, which was before the Alpha, Beta and Delta variants emerged in the United States. Each well held two million PBMCs cultured with approximately 10 ug/ml peptide pools in IMDM containing 5% human AB serum and approximately 10 IU/ml IL-2. Half of the culture medium was replaced with fresh IL-2-containing medium on days 3 and 7. Once the cells had been in culture for approximately 10 days, the EasySep CD4+ T cell isolation kit was used to isolate CD4+ T cells by negative selection. PBMCs were separated from whole blood using Ficoll-Paque Plus gradient centrifugation and then either used fresh or cryopreserved at -140C. Each culture condition was generally run in triplicate wells.

Paper-wide results and their limitations: In convalescent patients, a median around 83% of post-vaccine SARS-CoV-2-reactive clones were detected only after vaccination, and vaccine-specific priming was suggested by this finding. Although the median number of SARS-CoV-2-reactive clonotypes went up from more than 20 after infection to around 40 after vaccination, the increase was not significant. Of the vaccine-specific clones found in convalescent patients, nearly all (304 of 307) were mono-reactive for SARS-CoV-2 spike instead of being cross-reactive with common cold coronaviruses. The number of convalescent patients in the study was relatively small, and the study did not examine early timepoints following natural infection.

Sample: CD4+ T cells from blood, cultured in vitro. The receptor was isolated from a human donor who had recovered from COVID-19. The sequence is built from TRBV5-4 and TRBJ2-5; 7 bases in between match TRBD1. The nucleotide sequence reads as follows: TGTGCCAGCAGCTCCCGGTCGACAGGGCTGGGGACCCAGTACTTC. Its protein is CASSSRSTGLGTQYF.